Below, one T cell receptor (beta chain) is given with its context. Its target is unknown. This sample is part of a study of T cell repertoires in cytomegalovirus infection. Study-wide background: Indications of both CMV infection and matching HLA type were provided by public TCR beta signatures. Study observations and caveats: HLA-C-restricted CMV-specific TCR beta clonotypes were dominant in the ex vivo response.

TCRdb re-derived calls from the reads in MiXCR, one entry per CDR3 protein. The table has fewer than 1,000,000 distinct CDR3 sequences, around 32% seen once. The specimen comprised cultured CD8+ T cells from PBMCs, sampled from culture after CMV antigen stimulation. This TCR derives from a human donor in good health (CMV status not recorded). Some clones in this sample may be carry-over from other donors' samples.

CDR3: CASSYGLAGGTSSYNEQFF. Here the CDR3 DNA reads TGTGCCAGCAGTTATGGACTAGCGGGGGGCACGAGCTCCTACAATGAGCAGTTCTTC. The chain carries TRBV6-2 or TRBV6-3 and TRBJ2-1, with 14 positions matching TRBD2. The CDR3 loop spans 19 amino acids. V shed 3 bases and J 0 bases; nucleotides not matched to a gene: 7. CDR1 and CDR2 from the germline V gene are MNHEY and SVGEGT.